These T cell receptor beta chains were read from a single sample in a study of blood T cell repertoires in COVID-19. The table came from immunoSEQ multiplex PCR; TCRdb's copy has only in-frame clones and leaves some out. The table shows hundreds of thousands of clones, with around 83% occurring only once. Sample: peripheral blood. These receptors originate from a woman between 45 and 60 years old with acute or convalescent COVID-19. CDR3s include the opening cysteine and the closing phenylalanine or tryptophan. Each record gives: V gene, J gene, clone size, D gene, CDR3 protein, CDR3 DNA. D genes are given only for firm matches. Clone size is given for some rows only: seen once, a few or many times, or a class if the clone is expanded.

TRBV6-4	TRBJ2-1	-	TRBD2	CASSDVAGGPLDEQFF	TGTGCCAGCAGTGATGTAGCGGGAGGGCCCCTCGATGAGCAGTTCTTC
TRBV7-3	TRBJ2-5	-	-	CASSPSPGGSQETQYF	TGTGCCAGCAGCCCCTCCCCTGGGGGCAGCCAAGAGACCCAGTACTTC
TRBV7-2	TRBJ2-3	-	TRBD1	CASSSQGPADTQYF	TGTGCCAGCAGCTCACAGGGGCCCGCAGATACGCAGTATTTT
TRBV19	TRBJ2-1	-	TRBD2	CASSRIAGGTTYNEQFF	TGTGCCAGTAGTCGTATAGCGGGAGGAACGACCTACAATGAGCAGTTCTTC
TRBV5-5	TRBJ2-3	-	TRBD2	CASSLQAGGSTDTQYF	TGTGCCAGCAGCCTACAAGCGGGAGGGAGCACAGATACGCAGTATTTT
TRBV24-1	TRBJ1-2	-	-	CATSLGAPYGYTF	TGTGCCACCAGTCTTGGGGCCCCCTATGGCTACACCTTC
TRBV27	TRBJ1-2	-	-	CASSLRSQGYGYTF	TGTGCCAGCAGTTTACGGTCCCAGGGGTATGGCTACACCTTC
TRBV11-2	TRBJ1-5	-	TRBD1	CASSFGTGINQPQHF	TGTGCCAGCAGCTTCGGGACAGGGATAAATCAGCCCCAGCATTTT
TRBV4-1	TRBJ2-7	-	-	CASSQDTRGGTHEQYF	TGCGCCAGCAGCCAAGATACCAGGGGAGGGACGCACGAGCAGTACTTC
TRBV7-2	TRBJ2-2	-	TRBD1	CASSPDRAYTGELFF	TGTGCCAGCAGCCCGGACAGGGCGTACACCGGGGAGCTGTTTTTT
TRBV28	TRBJ2-2	once	-	CASSLYPGANTGELFF	TGTGCCAGCAGTTTATATCCGGGAGCGAACACCGGGGAGCTGTTTTTT
TRBV19	TRBJ2-1	-	-	CASSRLSGGGSLNNEQFF	TGTGCCAGTAGTAGACTGTCAGGGGGCGGGAGTCTGAACAATGAGCAGTTCTTC
TRBV28	TRBJ2-7	-	TRBD2	CASSPTGGLAGQYEQYF	TGTGCCAGCAGCCCGACGGGAGGACTAGCGGGACAATACGAGCAGTACTTC
TRBV5-1	TRBJ2-2	-	-	CASSLLQDTGELFF	TGCGCCAGCAGCCTCCTCCAGGACACCGGGGAGCTGTTTTTT
TRBV5-1	TRBJ1-2	-	-	CASSDGLGYTF	TGCGCCAGCAGTGACGGACTCGGCTACACCTTC
TRBV7-3	TRBJ2-1	-	-	CASSSDGQSYNEQFF	TGTGCCAGCAGCTCAGATGGACAGAGCTACAATGAGCAGTTCTTC
TRBV18	TRBJ1-5	-	-	CASSPERQGNQPQHF	TGTGCCAGCTCACCAGAAAGGCAGGGGAATCAGCCCCAGCATTTT
TRBV29-1	TRBJ2-5	-	-	CSVGETQYF	TGCAGCGTCGGAGAGACCCAGTACTTC
TRBV19	TRBJ2-5	-	-	CASSGPRAGEETQYF	TGTGCCAGTAGTGGGCCCAGGGCCGGTGAGGAGACCCAGTACTTC
TRBV29-1	TRBJ1-1	-	TRBD1	CSGRQGRGRTADTEAFF	TGCAGCGGCCGCCAGGGTAGGGGGCGAACGGCGGACACTGAAGCTTTCTTT
TRBV5-1	TRBJ2-5	-	TRBD1	CASSLGMDNRGETQYF	TGCGCCAGCAGCTTGGGGATGGACAACAGGGGAGAGACCCAGTACTTC
TRBV28	TRBJ2-7	-	TRBD2	CASTPTSGRAIYEQYF	TGTGCCAGCACTCCCACTAGCGGGAGGGCCATCTACGAGCAGTACTTC
TRBV5-1	TRBJ2-3	-	-	CASSPEPRDTDTQYF	TGCGCCAGCAGCCCGGAACCCCGGGACACAGATACGCAGTATTTT
TRBV29-1	TRBJ2-1	-	-	CSVGQGTYNEQFF	TGCAGCGTTGGGCAGGGTACGTACAATGAGCAGTTCTTC
TRBV19	TRBJ1-5	once	-	CASSVQNQPQHF	TGTGCCAGTAGTGTACAGAATCAACCCCAGCATTTT
TRBV24-1	TRBJ1-5	-	-	CATSDPVDSNQPQHF	TGTGCCACCAGTGACCCTGTCGACAGTAATCAGCCCCAGCATTTT
TRBV5-1	TRBJ2-3	-	TRBD2	CASSLGLAGPTDTQYF	TGCGCCAGCAGCTTGGGACTAGCGGGACCCACAGATACGCAGTATTTT
TRBV27	TRBJ2-3	-	TRBD2	CASSPIAGGGTDTQYF	TGTGCCAGCAGTCCAATAGCGGGAGGTGGCACAGATACGCAGTATTTT
TRBV30	TRBJ2-1	-	TRBD2	CAWSRGLAGGGEQFF	TGTGCCTGGAGCCGTGGGCTAGCGGGAGGTGGTGAGCAGTTCTTC
TRBV5-6	TRBJ1-1	-	TRBD1	CASRMDRGLRAGTEAFF	TGTGCCAGCAGGATGGACAGGGGGCTTAGAGCGGGCACTGAAGCTTTCTTT
TRBV15	TRBJ2-3	once	-	CATSGPSEADTQYF	TGTGCCACCAGCGGCCCTAGCGAGGCAGATACGCAGTATTTT
TRBV5-6	TRBJ1-5	-	-	CASSLGGQPYQPQHF	TGTGCCAGCAGCTTAGGCGGACAGCCGTATCAGCCCCAGCATTTT
TRBV6-5	TRBJ1-5	-	-	CASSYSGSSNQPQHF	TGTGCCAGCAGTTACTCCGGTTCTAGCAATCAGCCCCAGCATTTT
TRBV5-1	TRBJ2-3	-	-	CASSLGSGLNTDTQYF	TGCGCCAGCAGCTTGGGGAGTGGCCTAAACACAGATACGCAGTATTTT
TRBV2	TRBJ2-5	-	TRBD2	CASRGRRGSRETQYF	TGTGCCAGCAGGGGTAGGCGCGGGAGTAGGGAGACCCAGTACTTC